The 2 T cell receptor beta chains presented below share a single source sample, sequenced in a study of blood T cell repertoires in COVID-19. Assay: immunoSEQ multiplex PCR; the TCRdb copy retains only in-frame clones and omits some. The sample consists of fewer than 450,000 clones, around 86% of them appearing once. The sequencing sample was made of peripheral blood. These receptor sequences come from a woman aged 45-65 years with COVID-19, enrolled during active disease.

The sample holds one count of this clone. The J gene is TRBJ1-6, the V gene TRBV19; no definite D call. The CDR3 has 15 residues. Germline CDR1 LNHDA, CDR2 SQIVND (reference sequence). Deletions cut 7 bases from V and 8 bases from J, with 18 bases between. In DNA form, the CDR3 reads TGTGCCAGTACCCCCGACGGAGGGCGGCATTCACCCCTCCACTTT. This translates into CASTPDGGRHSPLHF.

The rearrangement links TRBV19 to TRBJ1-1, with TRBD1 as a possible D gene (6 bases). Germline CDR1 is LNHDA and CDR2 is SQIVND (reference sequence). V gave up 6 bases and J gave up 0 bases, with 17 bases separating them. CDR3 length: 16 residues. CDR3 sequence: CASREQGLRMNTEAFF. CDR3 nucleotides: TGTGCCAGTAGGGAACAGGGTTTACGAATGAACACTGAAGCTTTCTTT.